These T cell receptor beta chains were read from a single sample in a study of T cell responses to AZD1222 COVID-19 vaccine. Only in-frame clones appear in the TCRdb table, and some are missing; sequencing was by immunoSEQ multiplex PCR. The repertoire holds 130,000 or so clones, with roughly 90% as singletons. Sample: peripheral blood, taken on day 0 of AZD1222 vaccination. The receptors were sampled from an adult in good health. Each CDR3 is given with its conserved first and last residue. A D gene is named only where the DNA matches it firmly. Rows may omit the clone size; those that give it use once, few, many or a size class.

J gene,clone size,V gene,D gene,CDR3 protein,CDR3 DNA
TRBJ2-1,-,TRBV7-9,-,CASSPAGRENEQFF,TGTGCCAGCAGCCCGGCGGGCAGGGAGAATGAGCAGTTCTTC
TRBJ1-4,few,TRBV5-4,TRBD1,CASSLATGGGEKLFF,TGTGCCAGCAGCTTGGCGACAGGGGGGGGCGAAAAACTGTTTTTT
TRBJ2-2,-,TRBV29-1,-,CSARFDTGELFF,TGCAGCGCCCGGTTTGACACCGGGGAGCTGTTTTTT
TRBJ1-2,-,TRBV3-1/TRBV3-2,-,CASSQGLYGYTF,TGTGCCAGCAGCCAGGGGCTCTATGGCTACACCTTC
TRBJ2-2,-,TRBV12-5,TRBD2,CASGRGGTSGVTGELFF,TGTGCTAGTGGTCGAGGCGGGACTAGCGGGGTCACCGGGGAGCTGTTTTTT
TRBJ2-7,once,TRBV30,-,CAWSVGVSYEQYF,TGTGCCTGGAGTGTGGGGGTCTCCTACGAGCAGTACTTC
TRBJ2-3,-,TRBV4-1,-,CASSQAHQSSSDTQYF,TGCGCCAGCAGCCAAGCCCACCAGTCTTCTTCAGATACGCAGTATTTT
TRBJ2-1,once,TRBV7-2,-,CASSPGGSRQFF,TGTGCCAGCAGTCCAGGTGGGTCGCGACAGTTCTTC
TRBJ2-7,-,TRBV29-1,-,CSVGGASYEQYF,TGCAGCGTTGGGGGGGCCTCCTACGAGCAGTACTTC
TRBJ2-5,-,TRBV3-1/TRBV3-2,TRBD2,CASSRPSGVQETQYF,TGTGCCAGCAGCCGTCCCAGCGGGGTCCAAGAGACCCAGTACTTC
TRBJ1-1,-,TRBV5-1,TRBD1,CASSLTMTGGLSGDTEAFF,TGCGCCAGCAGCTTGACCATGACAGGGGGCCTGTCTGGGGACACTGAAGCTTTCTTT
TRBJ2-7,-,TRBV20-1,-,CSAKGDYEQYF,TGCAGTGCTAAAGGGGACTACGAGCAGTACTTC
TRBJ1-4,-,TRBV5-1,-,CASSLRGELGEKLFF,TGCGCCAGCAGCCTGAGGGGGGAGCTAGGAGAAAAACTGTTTTTT
TRBJ2-1,-,TRBV19,-,CASSRPGERDEQFF,TGTGCCAGTAGTAGGCCCGGGGAGAGGGATGAGCAGTTCTTC
TRBJ1-2,-,TRBV6-6,TRBD1,CASTLGTGFGYTF,TGTGCCAGCACCCTAGGGACAGGATTTGGCTACACCTTC
TRBJ2-5,-,TRBV15,-,CATSRDRETQYF,TGTGCCACCAGCAGAGATCGGGAGACCCAGTACTTC
TRBJ2-7,-,TRBV18,-,CASSPRGTYEQYF,TGTGCCAGCTCACCCCGGGGTACCTACGAGCAGTACTTC
TRBJ2-5,-,TRBV5-4,-,CASSLQETQYF,TGTGCCAGCAGCTTACAAGAGACCCAGTACTTC
TRBJ1-6,few,TRBV12-5,-,CASAEDTRGLHF,TGTGCTAGTGCCGAGGACACAAGGGGCCTCCACTTT
TRBJ1-3,-,TRBV19,-,CASSIGGPVGNTIYF,TGTGCCAGTAGTATAGGGGGACCGGTCGGAAACACCATATATTTT
TRBJ1-5,-,TRBV6-5,-,CASSYSTHQPQHF,TGTGCCAGCAGTTACAGTACCCATCAGCCCCAGCATTTT
TRBJ2-7,-,TRBV30,-,CAWSDGGYSYEQYF,TGTGCCTGGAGTGATGGGGGCTATAGCTACGAGCAGTACTTC
TRBJ1-2,-,TRBV29-1,-,CSVEGGATQGYGYTF,TGCAGCGTTGAAGGGGGGGCTACCCAGGGGTATGGCTACACCTTC
TRBJ2-5,-,TRBV9,TRBD2,CASSRTSGGAFETQYF,TGTGCCAGCAGTCGGACTAGCGGGGGGGCGTTCGAGACCCAGTACTTC
TRBJ1-1,-,TRBV6-1,-,CASSETTVEAFF,TGTGCCAGCAGTGAGACGACGGTGGAAGCTTTCTTT
TRBJ1-4,-,TRBV4-3,-,CASSQGTGGSYEKLFF,TGCGCCAGCAGCCAGGGGACTGGGGGTTCTTATGAAAAACTGTTTTTT
TRBJ1-1,-,TRBV7-2,-,CASSLVNMNTEAFF,TGTGCCAGCAGCTTAGTAAATATGAACACTGAAGCTTTCTTT
TRBJ1-1,-,TRBV7-9,-,CASSFDTEAFF,TGTGCCAGCAGCTTCGACACTGAAGCTTTCTTT
TRBJ2-1,-,TRBV19,TRBD2,CASRTSGRYNEQFF,TGTGCCAGTAGGACTAGCGGGCGTTACAATGAGCAGTTCTTC
TRBJ1-4,-,TRBV12-5,-,CASGLAAGAANEKLFF,TGTGCTAGTGGTTTGGCCGCAGGGGCCGCTAATGAAAAACTGTTTTTT
TRBJ1-2,-,TRBV19,-,CASSTVTGGYGYTF,TGTGCCAGTAGTACCGTAACAGGTGGCTATGGCTACACCTTC
TRBJ2-7,-,TRBV7-2,TRBD1,CASSRDRGIAYEQYF,TGTGCCAGCAGTCGGGACAGGGGGATCGCCTACGAGCAGTACTTC
TRBJ1-2,-,TRBV5-1,-,CASSTTHDGYTF,TGCGCCAGCAGCACTACTCACGATGGCTACACCTTC
TRBJ1-3,-,TRBV19,-,CASSIDFSGNTIYF,TGTGCCAGTAGTATAGACTTCTCTGGAAACACCATATATTTT
TRBJ2-7,-,TRBV11-2,-,CASSLGQSTYEQYF,TGTGCCAGCAGCTTAGGTCAGTCAACCTACGAGCAGTACTTC
TRBJ2-6,-,TRBV14,-,CASSLRGDSSGANVLTF,TGTGCCAGCAGCCTCAGGGGAGACTCATCTGGGGCCAACGTCCTGACTTTC
TRBJ2-1,few,TRBV7-9,TRBD2,CASSLGLAGDEQFF,TGTGCCAGCAGCTTAGGACTAGCGGGGGATGAGCAGTTCTTC
TRBJ1-6,many,TRBV6-4,-,CASSVSPGNSPLHF,TGTGCCAGCAGTGTGAGTCCAGGGAATTCACCCCTCCACTTT
TRBJ1-2,-,TRBV15,-,CATVHGDNYGYTF,TGTGCCACCGTCCACGGGGATAACTATGGCTACACCTTC
TRBJ1-6,-,TRBV6-5,-,CASRIYSYNSPLHF,TGTGCCAGCAGGATATACTCCTATAATTCACCCCTCCACTTT
TRBJ1-2,-,TRBV4-3,-,CASSQDPGDPGYTF,TGCGCCAGCAGCCAAGATCCCGGGGACCCTGGCTACACCTTC
TRBJ2-7,-,TRBV6-5,-,CASSYSIADPYEQYF,TGTGCCAGCAGTTACTCGATCGCGGATCCCTACGAGCAGTACTTC
TRBJ2-5,-,TRBV9,TRBD1,CASSVEGAGETQYF,TGTGCCAGCAGCGTAGAGGGGGCTGGCGAGACCCAGTACTTC
TRBJ1-2,-,TRBV10-3,-,CASSAGNGYTF,TGTGCCTCCTCGGCGGGGAATGGCTACACCTTC
TRBJ1-2,-,TRBV6-5,TRBD1,CASSSVPGGTYGYTF,TGTGCCAGCAGTTCTGTGCCAGGGGGTACCTATGGCTACACCTTC
TRBJ1-1,-,TRBV4-3,TRBD1,CASSQDHRGRGTEAFF,TGCGCCAGCAGCCAAGATCACAGGGGGCGGGGGACTGAAGCTTTCTTT
TRBJ1-1,once,TRBV7-9,TRBD1,CASSLAPPGTVEAFF,TGTGCCAGCAGCTTAGCGCCTCCCGGGACAGTGGAAGCTTTCTTT
TRBJ1-2,-,TRBV7-2,TRBD1,CASSSTGVEGYTF,TGTGCCAGCAGCTCTACAGGGGTGGAAGGCTACACCTTC
TRBJ2-7,-,TRBV29-1,TRBD2,CSVDLLAGGGYEQYF,TGCAGCGTTGATCTTTTAGCGGGGGGTGGCTACGAGCAGTACTTC
TRBJ1-4,-,TRBV5-1,-,CASSSDRRREKLFF,TGCGCCAGCAGCTCGGACAGAAGGAGGGAAAAACTGTTTTTT
TRBJ1-1,-,TRBV19,TRBD1,CASSGQGGTEAFF,TGTGCCAGTAGCGGACAGGGGGGCACTGAAGCTTTCTTT
TRBJ1-5,-,TRBV2,-,CASSNRENQPQHF,TGTGCCAGCAGTAACAGAGAGAATCAGCCCCAGCATTTT
TRBJ2-7,-,TRBV6-5,-,CASSYSTGIPYEQYF,TGTGCCAGCAGTTACTCAACAGGTATCCCCTACGAGCAGTACTTC
TRBJ2-5,once,TRBV18,-,CASSLDSRGTQYF,TGTGCCAGCTCACTCGACAGCCGAGGGACCCAGTACTTC